The rows below give T cell receptor beta chains drawn from one sample of a study of blood T cell repertoires in COVID-19. Clones were read by immunoSEQ multiplex PCR, and TCRdb kept only the in-frame ones, dropping some. Among approximately 300,000 clones listed, around 89% were seen once. Specimen: peripheral blood. These receptors came from a young man with acute or convalescent COVID-19. The CDR3 runs from the conserved cysteine through the conserved F or W. Fields, in order: J gene, CDR3 length, V gene, CDR3 protein.

J gene: TRBJ2-7; CDR3 length: 14; V gene: TRBV4-1; CDR3 protein: CASSLGLATYEQYF
J gene: TRBJ1-2; CDR3 length: 13; V gene: TRBV5-8; CDR3 protein: CASSFQGGYGYTF
J gene: TRBJ2-3; CDR3 length: 14; V gene: TRBV24-1; CDR3 protein: CATSYPGSTDTQYF
J gene: TRBJ2-6; CDR3 length: 14; V gene: TRBV19; CDR3 protein: CASQGSAGANVLTF
J gene: TRBJ2-5; CDR3 length: 17; V gene: TRBV3-1/TRBV3-2; CDR3 protein: CASSPRGASGSRETQYF
J gene: TRBJ1-2; CDR3 length: 12; V gene: TRBV7-9; CDR3 protein: CASSRTGFGYTF
J gene: TRBJ1-5; CDR3 length: 15; V gene: TRBV6-5; CDR3 protein: CASTPVTFDNQPQHF
J gene: TRBJ1-5; CDR3 length: 13; V gene: TRBV30; CDR3 protein: CACREYLGQPQHF
J gene: TRBJ2-5; CDR3 length: 19; V gene: TRBV15; CDR3 protein: CATSRGTFGGGAIQETQYF
J gene: TRBJ1-1; CDR3 length: 15; V gene: TRBV19; CDR3 protein: CASSTLGQGNTEAFF
J gene: TRBJ1-1; CDR3 length: 13; V gene: TRBV11-2; CDR3 protein: CASSLRQNTEAFF
J gene: TRBJ2-7; CDR3 length: 15; V gene: TRBV27; CDR3 protein: CASRTPGQATYEQYF
J gene: TRBJ1-2; CDR3 length: 14; V gene: TRBV27; CDR3 protein: CASSPQGVQDGYTF
J gene: TRBJ1-1; CDR3 length: 14; V gene: TRBV27; CDR3 protein: CASSFGQGDTEAFF